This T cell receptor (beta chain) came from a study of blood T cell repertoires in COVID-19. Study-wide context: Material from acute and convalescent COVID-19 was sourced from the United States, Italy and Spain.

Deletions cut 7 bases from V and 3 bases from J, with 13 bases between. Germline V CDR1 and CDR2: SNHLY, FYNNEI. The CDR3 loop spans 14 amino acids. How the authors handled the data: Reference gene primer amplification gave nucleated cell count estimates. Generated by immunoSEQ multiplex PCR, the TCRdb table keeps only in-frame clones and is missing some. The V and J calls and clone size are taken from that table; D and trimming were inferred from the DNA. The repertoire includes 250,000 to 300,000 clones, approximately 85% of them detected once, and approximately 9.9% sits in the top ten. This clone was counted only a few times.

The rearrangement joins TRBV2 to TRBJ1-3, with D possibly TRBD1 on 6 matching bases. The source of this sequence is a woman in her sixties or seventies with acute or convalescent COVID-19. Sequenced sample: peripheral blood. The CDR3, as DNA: TGTGCCAGCACCCAGAGGGGGATTGGAAACACCATATATTTT. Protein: CASTQRGIGNTIYF.